This T cell receptor beta chain was sequenced during a study of blood T cell repertoires in COVID-19. Background on the study: Spain, Italy and the United States supplied samples that represented acute and convalescent COVID-19. The analysed material was cDNA or gDNA that came from T cells, B-cell-depleted T cells, or PBMCs.

Per the study methods: Amplification of reference gene primers provided the estimated nucleated cell counts. Method: immunoSEQ multiplex PCR; TCRdb's copy keeps in-frame clones and lacks some. The DNA gave D and trimming, while V, J and clone size come from that table. The sample consists of approximately 96,000 clones, 90% to 95% of them appearing once. Input material: peripheral blood. This clonotype originated in a human donor with active COVID-19. The donor label of this sample is uncertain.

CDR3 bases: TGCGCCAGCAGCTCCCGCACGGAGGGTAGATATGGCTACACCTTC. This translates into CASSSRTEGRYGYTF. V and J are TRBV5-1 and TRBJ1-2; D call uncertain. Per germline, CDR1 SGHRS and CDR2 YFSETQ. Between the trimmed V and J ends, which lost 3 bases and 5 bases, there was a span of 17 bases. CDR3 length: 15 amino acids.